The 21 T cell receptor beta chains below were found in one sample sequenced in a study of blood T cell repertoires in COVID-19. Clones were sequenced by immunoSEQ multiplex PCR, and TCRdb holds only the in-frame ones, with some missing. The sample includes a few hundred thousand clones, roughly 84% of them seen just once. Source material: peripheral blood. The receptors stem from a woman aged 18-29 years with acute or convalescent COVID-19.

The chain has TRBV28 and TRBJ1-2; the D gene is possibly TRBD1 (6 bases). CDR1 MDHEN and CDR2 SYDVKM come from the germline V gene. There are 13 residues in the CDR3. V was clipped by 7 bases and J by 8 bases, with 17 bases between them. CDR3 region: CASTSQGRGGYTF. The CDR3 bases are TGTGCCAGCACCTCCCAGGGGAGGGGCGGCTACACCTTC.

V usage is TRBV19 and J usage is TRBJ2-6, with a possible D match to TRBD1 (6 bases). V dropped 8 bases and J dropped 0 bases, with 11 bases sitting between them. Germline lookup yields CDR1 LNHDA and CDR2 SQIVND (reference sequence). The CDR3 is 15 residues long. The CDR3: CASLKGDSGANVLTF. CDR3 nucleotides: TGTGCCAGTTTAAAGGGGGACTCTGGGGCCAACGTCCTGACTTTC.

The chain combines TRBV13 with TRBJ1-1; 7 bases agree with TRBD1. The CDR3 is made up of 16 amino acids. The germline V gene has CDR1 PRHDT and CDR2 FYEKMQ (reference sequence). Trimming at V came to 5 bases and at J to 1 base, leaving 10 bases not matched to a gene. CDR3 amino acids: CASSPLYRDRNTEAFF. CDR3 in DNA: TGTGCCAGCAGCCCGTTATACCGGGACAGGAACACTGAAGCTTTCTTT.

A few counts support this clone. The V gene is TRBV5-4, the J gene TRBJ2-3, with D possibly TRBD1 on 6 matching bases. The CDR3 length is 14 residues. The V end lost 0 bases, the J end lost 2 bases, and 7 bases lay between the germline ends. Looked up from germline, CDR1 is SGHNT and CDR2 is YYREEE (reference sequence). CDR3 nucleotides: TGTGCCAGCAGCTTGGCAGGGGCCACAGATACGCAGTATTTT. This gives the protein CASSLAGATDTQYF.

J is TRBJ2-7 and V is TRBV7-2; TRBD2 agrees at 8 bases. CDR3 size: 17 residues. The V and J ends lost 1 base and 5 bases, in that order; junction bases with no gene match: 13. CDR1 is SGHTA and CDR2 is FQGNSA in the germline V gene. The CDR3 DNA reads as TGTGCCAGCAGCTTAGGAGTTTTCGAGCGGGAGTTCAACGAGCAGTACTTC. This codes for CASSLGVFEREFNEQYF.

The chain recombines TRBV18 with TRBJ1-6; unclear D gene. This CDR3 contains 17 residues. Trimming shortened V by 4 bases and J by 8 bases, and 21 bases separated the two germline ends. Germline V gives CDR1 KGHSH, CDR2 LQKENI. CDR3 nucleotides: TGTGCCAGCTCACTAAACTTAAACACGGCGGGAGATTCACCCCTCCACTTT. Encoded protein: CASSLNLNTAGDSPLHF.

This chain joins TRBV3-1 (or the pseudogene TRBV3-2) and TRBJ1-1; TRBD1 aligns across 12 bases. The germline CDR1 and CDR2 sequences are LGHDT and YNNKEL (reference sequence). There are 17 residues in the CDR3. V shed 4 bases and J 2 bases; nucleotides not matched to a gene: 8. The CDR3: CASSPGTGGFRNTEAFF. CDR3 bases: TGTGCCAGCAGCCCCGGGACAGGGGGCTTTCGTAACACTGAAGCTTTCTTT.

V usage is TRBV15 and J usage is TRBJ2-2, with a weak D call TRBD1 (6 bases). V gave up 1 base and J gave up 0 bases, with 15 bases separating them. The CDR3 length is 18 residues. Per germline, CDR1 LNHNV and CDR2 YYDKDF (reference sequence). For the CDR3, the DNA is TGTGCCACCAGCAGAGCCTGGTATGGGACAACGAACACCGGGGAGCTGTTTTTT. Its protein is CATSRAWYGTTNTGELFF. Full variable domain (rest looked up from reference TRBV15 and TRBJ2-2): DAMVIQNPRYQVTQFGKPVTLSCSQTLNHNVMYWYQQKSSQAPKLLFHYYDKDFNNEADTPDNFQSRRPNTSFCFLDIRSPGLGDTAMYLCATSRAWYGTTNTGELFFGEGSRLTVL.

The chain carries TRBV12-5 and TRBJ1-6; D is undetermined. Trimming shortened V by 7 bases and J by 0 bases, and 13 bases separated the two germline ends. This CDR3 is built from 16 residues. Germline CDR1 is LGHNT and CDR2 is FRNRAP. CDR3 sequence reads: CASAKSRSSYNSPLHF. The CDR3 DNA is TGTGCTAGTGCAAAATCTCGGAGCTCCTATAATTCACCCCTCCACTTT.

The chain couples TRBV4-2 to TRBJ2-7, with 7 bases identical to TRBD1. The CDR3 runs to 14 residues. Germline V gene sequence: CDR1 LGHNA, CDR2 YNFKEQ. Trimming cost V 4 bases and J 4 bases; bases outside gene matches: 7. The chain's CDR3 is CASSPPGGEYEQYF. CDR3 DNA: TGTGCCAGCAGCCCCCCAGGGGGTGAATACGAGCAGTACTTC.

This rearrangement joins TRBV18 to TRBJ2-5; D gene uncertain. CDR1 is KGHSH and CDR2 is LQKENI in the germline V gene. CDR3 length: 15 residues. V was clipped by 2 bases and J by 3 bases, with 13 bases between them. The CDR3 sequence: CASSPRRNLEETQYF. The CDR3 DNA sequence: TGTGCCAGCTCACCAAGGAGAAACCTTGAAGAGACCCAGTACTTC.

This sequence joins TRBV13 and TRBJ2-1; 8 nucleotides line up with TRBD2. CDR3 length equals 13 residues. V shed 1 base, J shed 7 bases, and the junction held 0 bases outside the gene matches. Germline V CDR1 and CDR2: PRHDT, FYEKMQ (reference sequence). The CDR3 here is CASSLVAGNEQFF. CDR3 nucleotide sequence: TGTGCCAGCAGCTTAGTAGCGGGGAATGAGCAGTTCTTC.

The chain has TRBV27 and TRBJ2-7; D is possibly TRBD2 (5 bases). The CDR3 is made up of 16 amino acids. Looked up from germline, CDR1 is MNHEY and CDR2 is SMNVEV (reference sequence). Trimming left V 4 bases short and J 7 bases short, with 23 bases between. The CDR3 DNA reads as TGTGCCAGCAGTTCCCCAGCAGGCCGCCCCTCGGGGGAGCAGTACTTC. It translates to CASSSPAGRPSGEQYF.

V usage is TRBV18 and J usage is TRBJ1-2, with D unresolved. CDR1 KGHSH and CDR2 LQKENI come from the germline V gene. V was cut by 3 bases and J by 5 bases, with 16 bases left in between. The CDR3 is 15 residues long. DNA of the CDR3: TGTGCCAGCTCACCGCGGGATACAGACTCTTATGGCTACACCTTC. Its translation is CASSPRDTDSYGYTF.

The J gene is TRBJ2-5, the V gene TRBV5-1, with 13 bases lining up with TRBD2. Germline-derived CDR1 and CDR2 are SGHRS and YFSETQ. Trimming cost V 0 bases and J 4 bases; bases outside gene matches: 6. The CDR3 contains 17 residues. CDR3 sequence reads: CASSLGGLAGVGETQYF. In nucleotides, the CDR3 is TGCGCCAGCAGCTTGGGTGGACTAGCGGGAGTTGGAGAGACCCAGTACTTC.

The table lists this clone with a count of one. The V call is TRBV30, the J call TRBJ2-7, with 7 nucleotides matching TRBD1. The CDR3 is 14 amino acids. Trimming at V came to 2 bases and at J to 9 bases, leaving 13 bases not matched to a gene. Germline V gene sequence: CDR1 GTSNPN, CDR2 SVGIG (reference sequence). CDR3 protein: CAWSRRQGHLGQYF. The CDR3 region has the DNA TGTGCCTGGAGTAGGAGACAGGGTCACTTGGGGCAGTACTTC. The full variable domain, its missing parts supplied by reference TRBV30 and TRBJ2-7, is SQTIHQWPATLVQPVGSPLSLECTVEGTSNPNLYWYRQAAGRGLQLLFYSVGIGQISSEVPQNLSASRPQDRQFILSSKKLLLSDSGFYLCAWSRRQGHLGQYFGPGTRLTVT.

This chain links TRBV6-5 with TRBJ2-7; maybe TRBD1 (7 bases). This CDR3 has 16 amino acids. The V and J ends lost 4 bases and 5 bases respectively, with 21 bases between them. CDR1 is MNHEY, CDR2 SVGAGI, per germline. The CDR3 sequence is CASSWRVGGGGDEQYF. The CDR3 DNA follows: TGTGCCAGCAGTTGGAGGGTAGGGGGCGGAGGGGACGAGCAGTACTTC.

The DNA of the CDR3 is TGTGCCAGCAGTGACACACTACTAGCGGGAGAGGTAAACACGCAGTATTTT. Translated, it gives CASSDTLLAGEVNTQYF. The chain combines TRBV6-4 with TRBJ2-3, with 11 bases identical to TRBD2. V was pared by 2 bases and J by 9 bases, with 13 bases of the junction left unmatched. Looked up from germline, CDR1 is MRHNA and CDR2 is SNTAGT. CDR3 length equals 17 residues.

This clone was detected only once. CDR3 amino acids: CASSSIGTNEKLFF. CDR3 coding DNA: TGTGCCAGCAGCTCCATCGGAACTAATGAAAAACTGTTTTTT. The chain joins TRBV5-5 to TRBJ1-4, with D uncertain. The germline V and J ends were trimmed by 3 bases and 1 base, with 7 bases remaining between them. Germline V CDR1 and CDR2: SGHKS, YYEKEE (reference sequence). The CDR3 is 14 amino acids.

This chain uses TRBV10-3 with TRBJ2-7; the match to TRBD2 covers 9 bases. The V segment lost 6 bases and the J segment 1 base; nucleotides outside the gene matches: 13. CDR1 ENHRY and CDR2 SYGVKD come from the germline V gene. The CDR3 has 17 residues. The CDR3 coding sequence is TGTGCCATCAGGAACGCCGTTCGGGCGGGAGGGTCCTACGAGCAGTACTTC. Translation: CAIRNAVRAGGSYEQYF.

The chain combines TRBV29-1 with TRBJ1-1; unclear D gene. V lost 6 bases and J 4 bases, leaving 15 bases between the germline ends. CDR1 and CDR2 (germline): SQVTM, ANQGSEA. The CDR3 sequence is 13 residues long. The CDR3 loop is CSVVGPRVTEAFF. The DNA of the CDR3 is TGCAGCGTCGTCGGACCGAGGGTCACTGAAGCTTTCTTT.